Presented here are 28 T cell receptor beta chains from one specimen sequenced in a study of T cells in lung cancer brain metastases. Repertoires were generated with immunoSEQ multiplex PCR, while TCRdb's copy carries only in-frame clones and drops some. Of approximately 3,800 clones listed, about 90% were seen once; the top ten hold approximately 4.8%. The specimen sequenced was tumor tissue from the primary lung tumor. The receptors come from a woman aged 50 to 65 with non-small cell lung cancer.

CDR3 nucleotide sequence: TGTGCTAGTGGTTTTATGGTGGGTGAGGCTTTCTTT. Its protein is CASGFMVGEAFF. The rearrangement joins TRBV12-5 to TRBJ1-1; D is unresolved. This CDR3 comprises 12 residues. Germline V CDR1 and CDR2: LGHNT, FRNRAP. V lost 3 bases and J lost 11, with 13 bases in between.

This clone was observed a few times. The V call is TRBV7-9, the J call TRBJ2-1; D is possibly TRBD1 or TRBD2 (6 bases each). V lost 1 base and J 8 bases, leaving 18 bases between the germline ends. The CDR3 consists of 16 residues. Germline assignment: CDR1 SEHNR and CDR2 FQNEAQ (reference sequence). DNA of the CDR3: TGTGCCAGCAGCTTAGACGGGGGCGCGCGAAGGGATGAGCAGTTCTTC. Its translation: CASSLDGGARRDEQFF. Filled out from reference TRBV7-9 and TRBJ2-1, the complete variable domain reads DTGVSQNPRHKITKRGQNVTFRCDPISEHNRLYWYRQTLGQGPEFLTYFQNEAQLEKSRLLSDRFSAERPKGSFSTLEIQRTEQGDSAMYLCASSLDGGARRDEQFFGPGTRLTVL.

The chain couples TRBV5-1 to TRBJ2-2; 13 positions match TRBD2. This CDR3 spans 17 amino acids. V gave up 4 bases and J gave up 6 bases; unmatched junction bases: 9. Germline CDR1 is SGHRS and CDR2 is YFSETQ. CDR3 in amino acids: CASSPGLAGAWAGELFF. CDR3 DNA: TGCGCCAGCAGCCCCGGACTAGCGGGGGCCTGGGCCGGGGAGCTGTTTTTT.

V and J are TRBV7-2 and TRBJ1-1, with D unresolved. CDR1 and CDR2 (germline): SGHTA, FQGNSA. This CDR3 is 11 amino acids long. Trimming pared 6 bases from V and 7 bases from J, leaving 9 bases between. In nucleotides, the CDR3 is TGTGCCAGCAGATTATTTAGTGAAGCTTTCTTT. Translated: CASRLFSEAFF.

The rearrangement links TRBV11-2 to TRBJ1-1; 9 bases agree with TRBD1. The V and J ends lost 5 bases and 6 bases, in that order; junction bases with no gene match: 7. Germline-derived CDR1 and CDR2 are SGHAT and FQNNGV. The length of the CDR3 is 14 residues. In nucleotides, the CDR3 is TGTGCCAGCAGCGCGGGACAGGGTACCGCTGAAGCTTTCTTT. Translated: CASSAGQGTAEAFF.

The chain combines TRBV19 with TRBJ1-5; D possibly corresponds to TRBD1 (5 bases). Germline V gene lookup returns CDR1 LNHDA and CDR2 SQIVND (reference sequence). Trimming left V 6 bases short and J 3 bases short, with 15 bases between. CDR3 length: 15 amino acids. The CDR3 spells CASSGRGEINQPQHF. CDR3 nucleotide sequence: TGTGCCAGTAGCGGACGGGGGGAAATCAATCAGCCCCAGCATTTT.

The J gene is TRBJ2-2, the V gene TRBV5-1; 10 bases line up with TRBD2. The trim removed 3 bases at V and 4 bases at J, leaving 3 bases unmatched. CDR1 is SGHRS, CDR2 YFSETQ, per germline. The CDR3 covers 15 residues. CDR3 sequence: CASSWSGGGTGELFF. In DNA form, the CDR3 reads TGCGCCAGCAGCTGGAGCGGGGGGGGCACCGGGGAGCTGTTTTTT.

On this clone itself: In the same sample, other DNA sequences code for this CDR3. DNA of the CDR3: TGTGCCAGCAGCTTGGGACAGACCGATAGCAATCAGCCCCAGCATTTT. Its translation: CASSLGQTDSNQPQHF. The J gene is TRBJ1-5, the V gene TRBV7-2; the match to TRBD1 covers 7 bases. The germline V gene has CDR1 SGHTA and CDR2 FQGNSA. The V gene end was trimmed by 3 bases and the J gene end by 0 bases; junction bases not matched to a gene: 5. The CDR3 runs 16 residues.

The chain is built from TRBV5-1 and TRBJ1-1, with D possibly being TRBD1 (5 bases). From germline, CDR1 is SGHRS and CDR2 YFSETQ. V lost 7 bases to trimming and J lost 2 bases, with 18 bases between them. This CDR3 region has 15 residues. The CDR3 DNA sequence: TGCGCCAGCTCCCCAGCAGGGACCCTAAACACTGAAGCTTTCTTT. It translates to CASSPAGTLNTEAFF.

The chain combines TRBV19 with TRBJ2-2, with 7 bases that match TRBD1. CDR3 length: 18 residues. After removal of 0 bases from V and 3 bases from J, the junction contained 10 bases not matched to a gene. CDR1 and CDR2 from the germline V gene are LNHDA and SQIVND (reference sequence). The CDR3, as DNA: TGTGCCAGTAGTATAGAGGCCCATCGACAGGGACACACCGGGGAGCTGTTTTTT. Protein sequence: CASSIEAHRQGHTGELFF.

Comment on this clone: A read error may account for a junction end that differs from germline. V gene TRBV19 combines with J gene TRBJ2-6; 7 bases match TRBD1. The CDR3 is 16 residues long. CDR1 and CDR2 from the germline V gene are LNHDA and SQIVND (reference sequence). The CDR3, as DNA: TGTGCCAGTAAGGGGGACAGTTACGCTGGGGCCAACGTCTTGACTTTC. Protein: CASKGDSYAGANVLTF.

This clone is a singleton in its sample. The chain employs TRBV6-1 and TRBJ1-5, with D unresolved. CDR1 and CDR2 (germline): MNHNS, SASEGT. The CDR3 runs 13 residues. V dropped 3 bases and J dropped 1 base, with 4 bases sitting between them. The CDR3 spells CASSDGSNQPQHF. The CDR3 region has the DNA TGTGCCAGCAGTGATGGGAGCAATCAGCCCCAGCATTTT.

The chain is built from TRBV15 and TRBJ2-7; TRBD1 or TRBD2 may be the D gene (6 bases each). V gave up 1 base and J gave up 6 bases, with 13 bases separating them. CDR3 length: 14 amino acids. CDR1 and CDR2 from the germline V gene are LNHNV and YYDKDF (reference sequence). CDR3 residues: CATSRGTQGGEQYF. The CDR3, as DNA: TGTGCCACCAGCAGAGGCACACAGGGAGGCGAGCAGTACTTC. Based on the CDR3 plus reference TRBV15 and TRBJ2-7, the full variable domain is DAMVIQNPRYQVTQFGKPVTLSCSQTLNHNVMYWYQQKSSQAPKLLFHYYDKDFNNEADTPDNFQSRRPNTSFCFLDIRSPGLGDTAMYLCATSRGTQGGEQYFGPGTRLTVT.

The chain links TRBV18 to TRBJ1-2; TRBD1 matches at 7 bases. Trimming removed 4 bases from V and 8 bases from J; junction bases left unmatched: 4. There are 12 residues in the CDR3. CDR1 and CDR2 (germline): KGHSH, LQKENI. The CDR3 DNA sequence: TGTGCCAGCTCACGGGACAGTTCGGGCTACACCTTC. Translating it yields CASSRDSSGYTF. Using reference TRBV18 and TRBJ1-2 for the parts outside the CDR3, the full variable domain is NAGVMQNPRHLVRRRGQEARLRCSPMKGHSHVYWYRQLPEEGLKFMVYLQKENIIDESGMPKERFSAEFPKEGPSILRIQQVVRGDSAAYFCASSRDSSGYTFGSGTRLTVV.

This chain joins TRBV7-6 and TRBJ1-2, with D possibly matching TRBD1 (6 bases). V was shortened by 5 bases and J by 8 bases, with 12 bases between the two germline ends. Germline V gives CDR1 SGHVS, CDR2 FNYEAQ. The CDR3 loop spans 12 amino acids. The CDR3 reads CASSPWDIGYTF. The DNA for the CDR3 is TGTGCCAGCAGCCCTTGGGACATCGGCTACACCTTC.

Of note for this clone: One junction end does not reproduce the germline sequence, and a read error may be involved. This chain uses TRBV18 with TRBJ2-7; 10 nucleotides line up with TRBD1. This CDR3 is built from 14 residues. Germline values: CDR1 KGHSH, CDR2 LQKENI. CDR3 DNA: TGTGCCAGCTCTTCGAGACAGGGGGCGGTGGAGCTGTACTTC. The encoded protein is CASSSRQGAVELYF.

The chain recombines TRBV30 with TRBJ1-1, with TRBD1 as a possible D gene (6 bases). V lost 2 bases and J 1 base, leaving 8 bases between the germline ends. Germline loops: CDR1 GTSNPN, CDR2 SVGIG (reference sequence). The length of the CDR3 is 13 residues. The CDR3 sequence is CAWSQGKNTEAFF. In DNA form, the CDR3 reads TGTGCCTGGAGTCAGGGGAAGAACACTGAAGCTTTCTTT.

The V and J genes are TRBV11-2 and TRBJ1-3, with D unresolved. The CDR3 consists of 12 residues. In germline, CDR1 is SGHAT, CDR2 FQNNGV. Trimming removed 8 bases from V and 4 bases from J, with 9 bases in between. DNA of the CDR3: TGTGCCAGCTCGAGGATCGGAAACACCATATATTTT. Protein: CASSRIGNTIYF.

In this sample, this clone turned up a few times. The rearrangement links TRBV5-1 to TRBJ2-4; possibly TRBD1 or TRBD2 for D (5 bases each). Trimming pared 2 bases from V and 7 bases from J, leaving 10 bases between. The CDR3 is 13 amino acids. From germline, CDR1 is SGHRS and CDR2 YFSETQ. Here the CDR3 DNA reads TGCGCCAGCAGCTTAATAGGGGACAACATTCAGTACTTC. It encodes CASSLIGDNIQYF.

The gene calls are TRBV19 and TRBJ2-5; tentatively, D is TRBD1 or TRBD2 (5 bases each). With 3 bases removed from V and 5 bases from J, the gap between germline ends came to 13 bases. The CDR3 has 14 amino acids. Germline V CDR1 and CDR2: LNHDA, SQIVND (reference sequence). DNA of the CDR3: TGTGCCAGTAGTATGAGGGGACCCCAGGAGACCCAGTACTTC. It specifies CASSMRGPQETQYF.

The chain recombines TRBV6-5 with TRBJ1-1; no definite D call. The CDR3 is made up of 13 amino acids. Trimming took 2 bases from V and 8 from J, leaving 12 bases between them. CDR1 is MNHEY and CDR2 is SVGAGI in the germline V gene. CDR3 protein: CASSYLDGEEAFF. DNA of the CDR3: TGTGCCAGCAGTTACCTCGACGGAGAAGAAGCTTTCTTT.

V usage is TRBV7-9 and J usage is TRBJ2-1; D is ambiguous. The V gene lost 1 base and the J gene lost 7 bases, with 5 bases spanning the gap. The CDR3 consists of 12 residues. Germline V lookup: CDR1 SEHNR, CDR2 FQNEAQ (reference sequence). The CDR3 here is CASSLVGNEQFF. The CDR3 coding sequence is TGTGCCAGCAGCTTAGTAGGAAATGAGCAGTTCTTC.

This clone showed up just once. The chain uses TRBV4-2 and TRBJ1-6, with D tentatively TRBD1 (6 bases). V dropped 0 bases and J dropped 9 bases, with 12 bases sitting between them. The CDR3 runs 15 residues. Germline V lookup: CDR1 LGHNA, CDR2 YNFKEQ. CDR3 DNA sequence: TGTGCCAGCAGCCAAGATTCAGGGGCAAGTTCACCCCTCCACTTT. The encoded protein is CASSQDSGASSPLHF.

The rearrangement joins TRBV7-3 to TRBJ1-1, with a tentative D call TRBD1 (5 bases). V dropped 1 base and J dropped 3 bases, with 15 bases sitting between them. The CDR3 totals 16 residues. Germline CDR1 reads SGHTA; CDR2 reads FQGTGA. The CDR3 spells CASSLIPAGRDTEAFF. In DNA, the CDR3 is TGTGCCAGCAGCTTAATTCCCGCAGGGAGGGACACTGAAGCTTTCTTT.

About this clone: An end of the junction does not agree with germline; a read error may underlie this. V and J are TRBV7-8 and TRBJ1-4; tentative D call: TRBD1 (6 bases). The CDR3 sequence is 17 residues long. Germline CDR1 SGHVS, CDR2 FQNEAQ. The DNA of the CDR3 is TGTGTCAGCAGCTTAGTCTTCTGGGGGCCTGGTAATGAAAAACTGTTTTTT. Translation gives CVSSLVFWGPGNEKLFF.

This clone appeared a single time. The CDR3 here is CASSPGQQNTGELFF. DNA of the CDR3: TGTGCCAGCAGTCCGGGACAGCAGAACACCGGGGAGCTGTTTTTT. This chain uses TRBV5-6 with TRBJ2-2; 7 bases line up with TRBD1. After removal of 5 bases from V and 1 base from J, the junction contained 5 bases not matched to a gene. The length of the CDR3 is 15 residues. Per germline, CDR1 SGHDT and CDR2 YYEEEE. The variable domain in full, with the rest retrieved from reference TRBV5-6 and TRBJ2-2, is DAGVTQSPTHLIKTRGQQVTLRCSPKSGHDTVSWYQQALGQGPQFIFQYYEEEERQRGNFPDRFSGHQFPNYSSELNVNALLLGDSALYLCASSPGQQNTGELFFGEGSRLTVL.

The chain has TRBV7-8 and TRBJ1-1; D is unclear. Trimming took 2 bases from V and 1 from J, leaving 5 bases between them. The CDR3 extends over 13 amino acids. Germline CDR1 reads SGHVS; CDR2 reads FQNEAQ. CDR3 coding DNA: TGTGCCAGCAGCTTATACCAGAACACTGAAGCTTTCTTT. Protein sequence: CASSLYQNTEAFF.

This chain joins TRBV28 and TRBJ1-4, with a weak D call TRBD1 (5 bases). V was shortened by 6 bases and J by 3 bases, with 11 bases between the two germline ends. CDR1 and CDR2 from the germline V gene are MDHEN and SYDVKM. There are 14 residues in the CDR3. The CDR3 region is CASSSTGANEKLFF. The CDR3 nucleotides read TGTGCCAGCAGCTCCACAGGAGCTAATGAAAAACTGTTTTTT.